This T cell receptor beta chain was identified during a study of cytomegalovirus exposure and HLA in healthy donors. With 60 Vbeta and 13 Jbeta primers, the PCR was carried out. Assay: immunoSEQ multiplex PCR; the TCRdb copy retains only in-frame clones and omits some. The table gives some 60,000 clones; the top ten clones make up 4% of it. Germline values: CDR1 SGHAT, CDR2 FQNNGV. V was pared by 5 bases and J by 5 bases, with 3 bases of the junction left unmatched. The CDR3 extends over 14 amino acids. This receptor was taken from a male donor in good health and CMV-seronegative. Input material: PBMCs. The rearrangement links TRBV11-2 to TRBJ2-1, with 10 bases lining up with TRBD2. The CDR3 here is CASSEAGGHNEQFF. In DNA, the CDR3 is TGTGCCAGCAGCGAAGCGGGGGGGCACAATGAGCAGTTCTTC.